A single sample is the source of the 26 T cell receptor beta chains below, sequenced in a study of cytomegalovirus exposure and HLA in healthy donors (dated by TCRdb to about 2017). Libraries were made using the immunoSEQ multiplex PCR assay. For the multiplex PCR, a mixture combining 60 forward primers for TCR Vbeta segments and 13 reverse primers for TCR Jbeta segments was used. TCRdb carries this immuneACCESS record with in-frame sequences only. Its versions omit some clonotypes, under half of them owing to an unresolved V gene in the studies checked, with the rest unexplained. The sample table holds about 140,000 clones, of which more than 60% were seen once. 2.5% to 3% of the sample is in the top ten clones. The sequencing input was PBMCs. The receptors were gathered from a male donor in good health and CMV-seronegative.

The V gene is TRBV30, the J gene TRBJ1-2; possibly TRBD1 for D (6 bases). The CDR3 contains 14 residues. Per germline, CDR1 GTSNPN and CDR2 SVGIG (reference sequence). V was pared by 2 bases and J by 3 bases, with 13 bases between. CDR3 region: CAWSIDAGDYGYTF. CDR3 DNA: TGTGCCTGGAGTATTGACGCAGGGGACTATGGCTACACCTTC.

The chain combines TRBV5-1 with TRBJ2-1; D gene ambiguous. The V and J ends lost 0 bases and 2 bases respectively, with 9 bases between them. The CDR3 length is 15 residues. The germline CDR1 and CDR2 sequences are SGHRS and YFSETQ. CDR3 coding DNA: TGCGCCAGCAGCTTGGATGCGGAAGCCTACAATGAGCAGTTCTTC. Its protein product is CASSLDAEAYNEQFF.

This chain joins TRBV5-4 and TRBJ1-1; unclear D gene. CDR3 length equals 9 residues. The germline V and J ends were trimmed by 9 bases and 3 bases, with 3 bases remaining between them. CDR1 SGHNT and CDR2 YYREEE come from the germline V gene (reference sequence). CDR3 nucleotide sequence: TGTGCCACAGACACTGAAGCTTTCTTT. Translated, it gives CATDTEAFF.

The chain uses TRBV7-8 and TRBJ2-7; D may be TRBD1 (6 bases). The V and J ends lost 3 bases and 2 bases respectively, with 20 bases between them. CDR3 length: 17 amino acids. Per the germline V gene, CDR1 is SGHVS and CDR2 is FQNEAQ. The CDR3 sequence: CASSFWGRGNSAYEQYF. The CDR3 DNA is TGTGCCAGCAGCTTTTGGGGCAGGGGAAATTCGGCCTACGAGCAGTACTTC.

This clone was seen a few times. The gene calls are TRBV13 and TRBJ1-5; perhaps TRBD1 as D (5 bases). Looked up from germline, CDR1 is PRHDT and CDR2 is FYEKMQ (reference sequence). The CDR3 sequence is 15 residues long. V dropped 2 bases and J dropped 2 bases, with 10 bases sitting between them. The CDR3 loop is CASSLRRGGNQPQHF. CDR3 bases: TGTGCCAGCAGCTTAAGAAGGGGCGGCAATCAGCCCCAGCATTTT.

The chain recombines TRBV21-1 with TRBJ2-1; TRBD2 was called by the table and not checked on the DNA. TRBV21-1 is classified as a pseudogene. The CDR3 runs to 16 residues. The CDR3 region is CASSTLAGETYNEQFF. The CDR3, as DNA: TGTGCCAGCAGCACATTAGCGGGAGAGACCTACAATGAGCAGTTCTTC.

The chain uses TRBV14 and TRBJ1-4; TRBD1 is a possible D gene (5 bases). V was clipped by 0 bases and J by 8 bases, with 13 bases between them. The CDR3 covers 15 residues. Germline assignment: CDR1 SGHDN and CDR2 FVKESK. In DNA, the CDR3 is TGTGCCAGCAGCCAAGAGGGGCTCGGAGGGGAAAAACTGTTTTTT. Translated: CASSQEGLGGEKLFF.

This clone was counted only a few times. The rearrangement links TRBV5-1 to TRBJ2-5; weak D call: TRBD1 (5 bases). The DNA end lines up better with TRBJ2-7; the J call may be wrong. The CDR3 consists of 13 residues. CDR1 is SGHRS, CDR2 YFSETQ, per germline. Here the CDR3 reads CASSLAGYYEQYF. The CDR3 DNA is TGCGCCAGCAGCTTGGCAGGGTACTACGAGCAGTACTTC.

J is TRBJ1-5 and V is TRBV19; 8 positions match TRBD1. The junction had 5 bases not matched to a gene; V was cut back by 7 bases and J by 3 bases. CDR3 length: 14 residues. Per the germline V gene, CDR1 is LNHDA and CDR2 is SQIVND (reference sequence). The CDR3 loop reads CASKRGQDNQPQHF. The CDR3 DNA sequence: TGTGCCAGTAAACGGGGACAGGACAATCAGCCCCAGCATTTT.

V gene TRBV5-1 combines with J gene TRBJ2-7, with 16 positions matching TRBD2. CDR3 length equals 17 residues. J gave up 4 bases and V 4 bases, and 8 bases lay outside the gene matches. The germline CDR1 and CDR2 sequences are SGHRS and YFSETQ. The CDR3 nucleotides read TGCGCCAGCAGCCTGGGACTAGCGGGAGGGCCAGGGTACGAGCAGTACTTC. Amino acid sequence: CASSLGLAGGPGYEQYF.

V and J are TRBV5-4 and TRBJ2-1; TRBD2 matches 12 bases. Trimming took 3 bases from V and 9 from J; bases not matched to a gene: 7. The CDR3 has 15 residues. Germline V gives CDR1 SGHNT, CDR2 YYREEE (reference sequence). The CDR3 sequence: CASSSGLAGSGEQFF. DNA of the CDR3: TGTGCCAGCAGCTCCGGACTAGCGGGATCAGGTGAGCAGTTCTTC.

A word on this clone: The same CDR3 can be traced to other DNA sequences in this sample. This chain uses TRBV7-9 with TRBJ1-2, with D maybe TRBD1 (5 bases). Trimming shortened V by 0 bases and J by 7 bases, and 9 bases separated the two germline ends. Germline V lookup: CDR1 SEHNR, CDR2 FQNEAQ (reference sequence). The CDR3 length is 13 residues. The CDR3 nucleotides are TGTGCCAGCAGCTTAGCAGGGGTCGGTGGCTACACCTTC. Translating gives CASSLAGVGGYTF.

The chain has TRBV6-6 and TRBJ2-7, with a tentative D call TRBD2 (6 bases). Per the germline V gene, CDR1 is MNHNY and CDR2 is SVGAGI (reference sequence). The CDR3 runs to 14 residues. Trimming removed 5 bases from V and 0 bases from J, with 11 bases in between. CDR3 residues: CASSMEGNSYEQYF. CDR3 DNA sequence: TGTGCCAGCAGTATGGAGGGGAACTCCTACGAGCAGTACTTC.

The genes are TRBV29-1 and TRBJ1-5, with 8 bases identical to TRBD1. The junction had 11 bases not matched to a gene; V was cut back by 5 bases and J by 2 bases. Looked up from germline, CDR1 is SQVTM and CDR2 is ANQGSEA. The CDR3 consists of 16 residues. Here the CDR3 reads CSVLPRQGSGNQPQHF. In nucleotides, the CDR3 is TGCAGCGTTCTTCCGCGACAGGGGTCTGGCAATCAGCCCCAGCATTTT. The full variable domain, in which reference TRBV29-1 and TRBJ1-5 provide the parts outside the CDR3, is SAVISQKPSRDICQRGTSLTIQCQVDSQVTMMFWYRQQPGQSLTLIATANQGSEATYESGFVIDKFPISRPNLTFSTLTVSNMSPEDSSIYLCSVLPRQGSGNQPQHFGDGTRLSIL.

The J gene is TRBJ2-2, the V gene TRBV19; D is ambiguous. The germline V gene has CDR1 LNHDA and CDR2 SQIVND (reference sequence). The CDR3 spans 14 residues. The ends were cut back, 3 bases at V and 4 bases at J, with 9 bases in the middle. The CDR3: CASSMQTGTGELFF. The CDR3, as DNA: TGTGCCAGTAGTATGCAGACGGGCACCGGGGAGCTGTTTTTT.

A remark on this clone: One end of the junction varies from germline; a read error may be responsible. The gene calls are TRBV7-9 and TRBJ1-2; 8 bases align to TRBD1. Germline loops: CDR1 SEHNR, CDR2 FQNEAQ (reference sequence). This CDR3 spans 16 amino acids. The CDR3 region has the DNA TGTGCCAGCAGCTTAGCGGGACAGGAGCTTAACTATGGCTACCCCTTC. Its protein is CASSLAGQELNYGYPF. The variable domain in full, with the rest retrieved from reference TRBV7-9 and TRBJ1-2, is DTGVSQNPRHKITKRGQNVTFRCDPISEHNRLYWYRQTLGQGPEFLTYFQNEAQLEKSRLLSDRFSAERPKGSFSTLEIQRTEQGDSAMYLCASSLAGQELNYGYPFGSGTRLTVV.

The chain joins TRBV19 to TRBJ1-1; D might be TRBD1 (6 bases). Germline loops: CDR1 LNHDA, CDR2 SQIVND (reference sequence). The CDR3 loop spans 13 amino acids. Trimming removed 10 bases from V and 0 bases from J, with 12 bases in between. Here the CDR3 DNA reads TGTGCCACCAGAGGACAGATGAACACTGAAGCTTTCTTT. Encoded protein: CATRGQMNTEAFF.

This chain joins TRBV6-5 and TRBJ2-6; tentatively, D is TRBD1 (6 bases). This CDR3 region has 12 residues. Germline V gene lookup returns CDR1 MNHEY and CDR2 SVGAGI. The CDR3 loop is CAGGSGANVLTF. In nucleotides, the CDR3 is TGTGCAGGGGGTTCCGGGGCCAACGTCCTGACTTTC.

V usage is TRBV10-3 and J usage is TRBJ2-7; 9 bases align to TRBD1. The V gene's germline CDR1 is ENHRY and CDR2 SYGVKD. The CDR3 is 16 residues long. Trimming took 4 bases from V and 4 from J; bases not matched to a gene: 11. The CDR3 nucleotides read TGTGCCATCAGTGTTACCCCCGGGACAGGGAAGTACGAGCAGTACTTC. Translating gives CAISVTPGTGKYEQYF.

This chain connects TRBV7-3 to TRBJ2-3; 9 nucleotides align to TRBD1. V was pared by 8 bases and J by 6 bases, with 6 bases of the junction left unmatched. This CDR3 contains 13 residues. CDR1 SGHTA and CDR2 FQGTGA come from the germline V gene. For the CDR3, the DNA is TGTGCCAGCGGGACAGGGAGTTCGGATACGCAGTATTTT. It specifies CASGTGSSDTQYF.

The chain is built from TRBV19 and TRBJ1-2; D is perhaps TRBD1 (5 bases). V shed 6 bases and J shed 7 bases, with 12 bases lying between them. The length of the CDR3 is 12 residues. Germline values: CDR1 LNHDA, CDR2 SQIVND (reference sequence). For the CDR3, the DNA is TGTGCCAGTAGAATCGCAGGGTCTGGCTACACCTTC. The encoded protein is CASRIAGSGYTF.

V and J are TRBV10-3 and TRBJ2-3, with 9 bases identical to TRBD2. Germline V gene data show CDR1 as ENHRY and CDR2 as SYGVKD. CDR3 length: 16 residues. Losses at the gene ends were 10 bases for V and 6 bases for J; bases not matched to a gene: 17. The CDR3 is CATRIALAGSGDTQYF. CDR3 DNA sequence: TGTGCCACCCGAATAGCACTAGCGGGCTCTGGGGATACGCAGTATTTT.

The chain is built from TRBV10-3 and TRBJ2-5; D ambiguous. The last part of the DNA fits TRBJ2-7 better; the J call may be wrong. The CDR3 runs to 11 residues. The germline CDR1 and CDR2 sequences are ENHRY and SYGVKD. CDR3 nucleotides: TGTGCCATCAGTGACTCCTACGAGCAGTACTTC. As protein: CAISDSYEQYF.

The CDR3 protein is CASSAGIETQYF. DNA of the CDR3: TGCGCCAGCAGTGCGGGTATTGAGACCCAGTACTTC. V gene TRBV10-1 combines with J gene TRBJ2-5; D gene uncertain. CDR3 length: 12 residues. Germline V gene lookup returns CDR1 WNHNN and CDR2 SYGVQD (reference sequence). The V and J ends lost 4 bases and 5 bases respectively, with 8 bases between them.

The V and J genes are TRBV5-4 and TRBJ1-2, with D unresolved. The V end was cut by 4 bases, the J end by 4 bases, with 14 bases between. The CDR3 extends over 14 amino acids. Germline-derived CDR1 and CDR2 are SGHNT and YYREEE (reference sequence). CDR3 residues: CASSPERGVYGYTF. CDR3 nucleotides: TGTGCCAGCAGCCCTGAGAGAGGCGTCTATGGCTACACCTTC.

V and J are TRBV9 and TRBJ2-1; D possibly corresponds to TRBD2 (6 bases). The CDR3 extends over 13 amino acids. Germline CDR1 SGDLS, CDR2 YYNGEE. Trimming shortened V by 4 bases and J by 4 bases, and 9 bases separated the two germline ends. CDR3 coding DNA: TGTGCCAGCAGCATTAGCGGTTACAATGAGCAGTTCTTC. Translation gives CASSISGYNEQFF.